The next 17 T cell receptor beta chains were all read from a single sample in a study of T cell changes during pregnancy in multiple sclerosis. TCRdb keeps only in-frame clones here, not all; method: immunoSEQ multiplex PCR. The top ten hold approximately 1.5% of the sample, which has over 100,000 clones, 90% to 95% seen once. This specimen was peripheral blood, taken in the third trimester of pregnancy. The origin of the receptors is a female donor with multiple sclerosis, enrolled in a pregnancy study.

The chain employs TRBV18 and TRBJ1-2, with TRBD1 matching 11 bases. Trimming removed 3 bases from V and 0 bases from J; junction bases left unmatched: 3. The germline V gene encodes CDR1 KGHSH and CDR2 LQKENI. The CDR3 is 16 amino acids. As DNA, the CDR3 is TGTGCCAGCTCACCGGGGGACAGGGGGGCTAACTATGGCTACACCTTC. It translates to CASSPGDRGANYGYTF. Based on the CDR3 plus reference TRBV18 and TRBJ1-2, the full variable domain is NAGVMQNPRHLVRRRGQEARLRCSPMKGHSHVYWYRQLPEEGLKFMVYLQKENIIDESGMPKERFSAEFPKEGPSILRIQQVVRGDSAAYFCASSPGDRGANYGYTFGSGTRLTVV.

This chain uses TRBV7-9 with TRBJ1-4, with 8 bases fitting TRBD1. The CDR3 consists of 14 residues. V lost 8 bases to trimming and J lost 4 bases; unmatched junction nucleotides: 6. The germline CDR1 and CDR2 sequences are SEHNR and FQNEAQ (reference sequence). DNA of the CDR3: TGTGCCAGCGGACAACAGGGGGTTAATGAAAAACTGTTTTTT. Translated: CASGQQGVNEKLFF.

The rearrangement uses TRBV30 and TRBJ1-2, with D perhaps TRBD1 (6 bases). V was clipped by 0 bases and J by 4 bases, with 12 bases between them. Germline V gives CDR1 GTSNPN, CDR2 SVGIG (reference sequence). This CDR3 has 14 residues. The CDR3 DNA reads TGTGCCTGGAGTGTACCAGGGGACGCCTATGGCTACACCTTC. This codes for CAWSVPGDAYGYTF.

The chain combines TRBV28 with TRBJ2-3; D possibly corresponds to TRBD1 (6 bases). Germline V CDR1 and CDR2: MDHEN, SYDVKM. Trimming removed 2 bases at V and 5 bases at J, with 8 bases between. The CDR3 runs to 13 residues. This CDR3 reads CASSLTGLDTQYF. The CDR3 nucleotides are TGTGCCAGCAGTTTAACAGGGCTAGATACGCAGTATTTT.

Here the CDR3 DNA reads TGCGCCAGCAGCTTGAAGGGACAGGCCCCTCCGAACACTGAAGCTTTCTTT. It encodes CASSLKGQAPPNTEAFF. The rearrangement joins TRBV5-1 to TRBJ1-1, with 8 bases that match TRBD1. Trimming at V came to 1 base and at J to 1 base, leaving 9 bases not matched to a gene. The CDR3 loop spans 17 amino acids. Germline-derived CDR1 and CDR2 are SGHRS and YFSETQ.

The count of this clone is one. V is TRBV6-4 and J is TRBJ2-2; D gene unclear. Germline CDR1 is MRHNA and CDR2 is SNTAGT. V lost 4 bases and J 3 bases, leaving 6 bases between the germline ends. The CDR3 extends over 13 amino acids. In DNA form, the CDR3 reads TGTGCCAGCAGTGCTCAGGACACCGGGGAGCTGTTTTTT. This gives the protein CASSAQDTGELFF.

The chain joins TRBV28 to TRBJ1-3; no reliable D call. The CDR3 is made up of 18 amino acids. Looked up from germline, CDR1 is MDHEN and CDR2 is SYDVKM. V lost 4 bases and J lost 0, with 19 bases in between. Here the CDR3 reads CASSYPPLGGSSGNTIYF. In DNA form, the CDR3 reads TGTGCCAGCAGTTACCCTCCCTTGGGCGGGAGCTCTGGAAACACCATATATTTT. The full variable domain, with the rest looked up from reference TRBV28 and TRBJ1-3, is DVKVTQSSRYLVKRTGEKVFLECVQDMDHENMFWYRQDPGLGLRLIYFSYDVKMKEKGDIPEGYSVSREKKERFSLILESASTNQTSMYLCASSYPPLGGSSGNTIYFGEGSWLTVV.

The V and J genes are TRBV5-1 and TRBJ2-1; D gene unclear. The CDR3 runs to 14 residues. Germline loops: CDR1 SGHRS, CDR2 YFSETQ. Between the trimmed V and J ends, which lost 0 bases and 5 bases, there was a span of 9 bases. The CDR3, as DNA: TGCGCCAGCAGCTTGGGGCCAGGAAACAATGAGCAGTTCTTC. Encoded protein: CASSLGPGNNEQFF.

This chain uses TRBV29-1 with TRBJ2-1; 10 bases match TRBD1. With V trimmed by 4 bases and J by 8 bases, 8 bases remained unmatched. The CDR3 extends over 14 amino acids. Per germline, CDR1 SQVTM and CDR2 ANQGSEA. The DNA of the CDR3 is TGCAGCGTTGTCCGGGACAGGGGTAAAGATGAGCAGTTCTTC. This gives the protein CSVVRDRGKDEQFF.

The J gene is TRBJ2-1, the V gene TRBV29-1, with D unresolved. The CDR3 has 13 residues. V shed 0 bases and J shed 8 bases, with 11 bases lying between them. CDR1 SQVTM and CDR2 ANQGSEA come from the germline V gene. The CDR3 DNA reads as TGCAGCGTTGAAGATCTGGTGAGAGATGAGCAGTTCTTC. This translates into CSVEDLVRDEQFF.

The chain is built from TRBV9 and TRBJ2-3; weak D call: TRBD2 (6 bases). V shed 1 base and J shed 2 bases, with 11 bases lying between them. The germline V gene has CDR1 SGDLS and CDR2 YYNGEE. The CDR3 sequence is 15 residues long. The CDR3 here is CASSVFGTPTDTQYF. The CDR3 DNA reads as TGTGCCAGCAGCGTATTTGGGACTCCCACAGATACGCAGTATTTT.

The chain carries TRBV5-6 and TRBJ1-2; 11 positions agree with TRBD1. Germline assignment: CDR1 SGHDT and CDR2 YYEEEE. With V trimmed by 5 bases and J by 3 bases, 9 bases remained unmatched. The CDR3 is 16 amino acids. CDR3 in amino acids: CASRAGTGGIDYGYTF. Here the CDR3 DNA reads TGTGCCAGCAGGGCCGGGACAGGGGGTATCGACTATGGCTACACCTTC. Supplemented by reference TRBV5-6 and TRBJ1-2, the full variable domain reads DAGVTQSPTHLIKTRGQQVTLRCSPKSGHDTVSWYQQALGQGPQFIFQYYEEEERQRGNFPDRFSGHQFPNYSSELNVNALLLGDSALYLCASRAGTGGIDYGYTFGSGTRLTVV.

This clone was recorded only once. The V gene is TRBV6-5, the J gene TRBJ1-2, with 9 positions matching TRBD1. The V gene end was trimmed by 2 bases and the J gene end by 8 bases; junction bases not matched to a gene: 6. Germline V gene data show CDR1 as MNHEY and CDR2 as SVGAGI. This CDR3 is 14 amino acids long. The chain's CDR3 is CASSYGDRGGGYTF. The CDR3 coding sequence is TGTGCCAGCAGTTACGGAGACAGGGGGGGAGGCTACACCTTC.

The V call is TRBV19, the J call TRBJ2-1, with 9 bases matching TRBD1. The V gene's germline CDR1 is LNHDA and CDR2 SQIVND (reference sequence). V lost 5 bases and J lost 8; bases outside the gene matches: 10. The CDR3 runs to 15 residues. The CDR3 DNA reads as TGTGCCAGTAGTTCCCCCGGGACAGGGAGGGATGAGCAGTTCTTC. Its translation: CASSSPGTGRDEQFF.

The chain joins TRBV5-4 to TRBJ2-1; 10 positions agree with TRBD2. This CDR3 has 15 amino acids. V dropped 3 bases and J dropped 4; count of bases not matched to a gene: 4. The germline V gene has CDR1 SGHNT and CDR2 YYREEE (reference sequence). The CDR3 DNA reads TGTGCCAGCAGCTCCCGAGCGGGAGGGTACAATGAGCAGTTCTTC. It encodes CASSSRAGGYNEQFF.

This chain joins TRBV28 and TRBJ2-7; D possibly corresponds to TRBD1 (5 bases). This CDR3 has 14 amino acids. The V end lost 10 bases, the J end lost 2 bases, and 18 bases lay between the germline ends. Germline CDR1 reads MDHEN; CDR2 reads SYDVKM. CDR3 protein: CATKGEKGTYEQYF. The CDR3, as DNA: TGTGCCACCAAAGGGGAAAAAGGCACCTACGAGCAGTACTTC.

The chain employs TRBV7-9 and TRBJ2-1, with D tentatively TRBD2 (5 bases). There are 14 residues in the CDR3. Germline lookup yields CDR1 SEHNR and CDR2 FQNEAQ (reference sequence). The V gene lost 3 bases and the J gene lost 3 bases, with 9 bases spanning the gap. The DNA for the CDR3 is TGTGCCAGCAGCTTTGGAGGAAACTACAATGAGCAGTTCTTC. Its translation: CASSFGGNYNEQFF. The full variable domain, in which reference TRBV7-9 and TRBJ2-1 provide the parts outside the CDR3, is DTGVSQNPRHKITKRGQNVTFRCDPISEHNRLYWYRQTLGQGPEFLTYFQNEAQLEKSRLLSDRFSAERPKGSFSTLEIQRTEQGDSAMYLCASSFGGNYNEQFFGPGTRLTVL.